Below, one T cell receptor beta chain is given with its context. This specimen comes from a study of blood T cell repertoires in COVID-19. Study details: Nucleic acid was either cDNA or gDNA, and it came from T cells, B-cell-depleted T cells, or PBMCs.

Cohorts were determined from participant-reported clinical history. No more than 2 weeks before study entry, exposed participants had met a case of COVID-19. Original analysis: Reference gene primer amplification gave estimated nucleated cell counts. The method was immunoSEQ multiplex PCR; TCRdb's version includes in-frame clones alone and lacks a portion of them. The V and J calls and clone size were taken over from that table, and D and trimming were inferred from the DNA. This table has 120,000 to 150,000 clones, roughly 87% appearing once. The receptor was isolated from a woman aged 40 to 55 who had been exposed to COVID-19. The sample was PBMCs or T cells enriched from blood (not recorded which).

CDR3 in amino acids: CATSRGRDSNQPQHF. In DNA, the CDR3 is TGTGCCACCAGCAGGGGCCGGGATAGCAATCAGCCCCAGCATTTT. The V call is TRBV15, the J call TRBJ1-5; D remains ambiguous. Germline CDR1 is LNHNV and CDR2 is YYDKDF (reference sequence). The CDR3 has 15 amino acids. V lost 3 bases, J lost 0 bases, and 9 bases lay in between.